This record looks at one TCR beta chain sequence and its context. The target antigen is unknown. This sample is part of a study of cytomegalovirus exposure and HLA in healthy donors. Study context: Of some 400 genotyped donors, around 76% clustered with self-reported Caucasian donors. Study-wide results and limits: Looking again later, the authors saw that most CMV-associated TCR beta chains seemed HLA-restricted. Later analysis revealed greater clonal expansion in HLA-associated TCR beta chains than in equally common others.

Trimming left V 7 bases short and J 4 bases short, with 11 bases between. The CDR3 loop spans 12 amino acids. Germline CDR1 reads MDHEN; CDR2 reads SYDVKM. This cohort consisted of healthy bone marrow donors. A multiplex PCR was run with 60 Vbeta primers and 13 Jbeta primers. Sequencing used immunoSEQ multiplex PCR; TCRdb keeps in-frame clones, though not all of them. Of around 93,000 clones in the sample, around four fifths are singletons; the top ten hold roughly 3.5%. The V gene is TRBV28, the J gene TRBJ2-7; no reliable D call. This TCR was sampled from a man aged 30 to 39 in good health and CMV-seropositive. The sample was PBMCs. CDR3 sequence (DNA): TGTGCCAGCACGTCCAGTGGTTACGAGCAGTACTTC. It yields the protein CASTSSGYEQYF.